The next 10 T cell receptor beta chains were all read from a single sample in a study. MiXCR was run by TCRdb on the RT-PCR reads, yielding one entry per CDR3 protein. The repertoire has approximately 720,000 distinct CDR3 sequences, more than 13% of them found once; the top ten carry roughly 4%. Sequenced input: memory CD4+ T cells from blood. The receptors here all came from a female donor in good health, serving as a healthy control.

J is TRBJ1-1 and V is TRBV24-1, with 8 bases matching TRBD1. V lost 7 bases, J lost 0 bases, and 3 bases stayed unmatched. Germline-derived CDR1 and CDR2 are KGHDR and SFDVKD. The CDR3 extends over 14 amino acids. The CDR3 reads CATRTGALNTEAFF. As DNA, the CDR3 is TGTGCCACCAGGACAGGGGCACTGAACACTGAAGCTTTCTTT.

The chain employs TRBV7-2 and TRBJ2-2, with D unclear. The germline CDR1 and CDR2 sequences are SGHTA and FQGNSA. The length of the CDR3 is 12 residues. Trimming shortened V by 6 bases and J by 5 bases, and 7 bases separated the two germline ends. The CDR3 DNA sequence: TGTGCCAGCAGGGGTTTGACCGGGGAGCTGTTTTTT. Translating it yields CASRGLTGELFF. Full variable domain (missing parts from reference TRBV7-2 and TRBJ2-2): GAGVSQSPSNKVTEKGKDVELRCDPISGHTALYWYRQSLGQGLEFLIYFQGNSAPDKSGLPSDRFSAERTGGSVSTLTIQRTQQEDSAVYLCASRGLTGELFFGEGSRLTVL.

A few counts support this clonotype. This rearrangement joins TRBV20-1 to TRBJ2-7; 8 bases align to TRBD2. Germline V gene data show CDR1 as DFQATT and CDR2 as SNEGSKA (reference sequence). The ends lost 4 bases at V and 5 bases at J; junction bases unmatched: 10. This CDR3 spans 14 amino acids. The chain's CDR3 is CSAISSGRFHEQYF. CDR3 nucleotides: TGCAGTGCTATATCCAGCGGGAGATTCCACGAGCAGTACTTC.

This clonotype appeared many times. This rearrangement joins TRBV10-3 to TRBJ2-7, with 7 bases identical to TRBD1. Trimming at V came to 5 bases and at J to 4 bases, leaving 5 bases not matched to a gene. Germline CDR1 is ENHRY and CDR2 is SYGVKD. There are 13 residues in the CDR3. The CDR3, as DNA: TGTGCCATCAGTCGACAGGGTGGGTACGAGCAGTACTTC. This codes for CAISRQGGYEQYF.

This clonotype has ten or more counts. The chain recombines TRBV12-3 or TRBV12-4 with TRBJ2-3; 10 positions agree with TRBD2. The CDR3 consists of 15 residues. Losses at the gene ends were 6 bases for V and 2 bases for J; bases not matched to a gene: 5. This chain's CDR3 is CASSRTSGTTDTQYF. CDR3 in DNA: TGTGCCAGCAGCCGCACTAGCGGGACCACAGATACGCAGTATTTT.

The rearrangement uses TRBV5-1 and TRBJ1-1; 7 bases line up with TRBD1. The CDR3 runs 17 residues. With 0 bases clipped from V and 0 bases from J, the junction kept 8 bases outside the gene matches. Germline V lookup: CDR1 SGHRS, CDR2 YFSETQ. The CDR3 here is CASSLGEGARVNTEAFF. CDR3 bases: TGCGCCAGCAGCTTGGGCGAGGGGGCTCGCGTGAACACTGAAGCTTTCTTT.

The chain is built from TRBV28 and TRBJ1-1; D remains unclear. Deletions cut 1 base from V and 1 base from J, with 7 bases between. The CDR3 totals 14 residues. CDR1 MDHEN and CDR2 SYDVKM come from the germline V gene. The CDR3 here is CASSLYGQNTEAFF. CDR3 bases: TGTGCCAGCAGTTTATATGGGCAGAACACTGAAGCTTTCTTT. Full variable domain (outside the CDR3, taken from reference TRBV28 and TRBJ1-1): DVKVTQSSRYLVKRTGEKVFLECVQDMDHENMFWYRQDPGLGLRLIYFSYDVKMKEKGDIPEGYSVSREKKERFSLILESASTNQTSMYLCASSLYGQNTEAFFGQGTRLTVV.

V is TRBV6-5 and J is TRBJ1-6, with D maybe TRBD1 (5 bases). V was cut by 3 bases and J by 10 bases, with 16 bases left in between. Germline V gene sequence: CDR1 MNHEY, CDR2 SVGAGI. This CDR3 is built from 15 residues. The CDR3 protein is CASSYDRQGLSPLHF. The CDR3, as DNA: TGTGCCAGCAGTTATGATCGTCAGGGTCTCTCACCCCTCCACTTT.

This chain joins TRBV7-6 and TRBJ1-3, with D possibly TRBD1 on 6 matching bases. This CDR3 has 16 amino acids. V dropped 5 bases and J dropped 4 bases, with 18 bases sitting between them. CDR1 is SGHVS and CDR2 is FNYEAQ in the germline V gene. The CDR3 bases are TGTGCCAGCAGCCCCGCTCTGGGGGCTTCCGGAAACACCATATATTTT. Translating gives CASSPALGASGNTIYF.

The chain is built from TRBV28 and TRBJ1-5; 8 bases match TRBD1. Germline V CDR1 and CDR2: MDHEN, SYDVKM. V gave up 6 bases and J gave up 4 bases; unmatched junction bases: 14. The CDR3 spans 17 residues. The CDR3 region is CASRTNFGTGLNQPQHF. In DNA, the CDR3 is TGTGCCAGCAGGACAAACTTCGGGACAGGTCTAAATCAGCCCCAGCATTTT. Filled out from reference TRBV28 and TRBJ1-5, the complete variable domain reads DVKVTQSSRYLVKRTGEKVFLECVQDMDHENMFWYRQDPGLGLRLIYFSYDVKMKEKGDIPEGYSVSREKKERFSLILESASTNQTSMYLCASRTNFGTGLNQPQHFGDGTRLSIL.